A single sample is the source of the 26 T cell receptor beta chains below, sequenced in a study of cytomegalovirus exposure and HLA in healthy donors. In the PCR, 60 Vbeta and 13 Jbeta primers were used. The table came from immunoSEQ multiplex PCR; TCRdb's copy has only in-frame clones and leaves some out. The sample contains over 95,000 clones, 60% to 80% of which appear only once. The material sequenced was PBMCs. These receptors were taken from a human donor in good health.

V usage is TRBV2 and J usage is TRBJ2-7; tentative D call: TRBD2 (6 bases). This CDR3 region has 14 residues. The V gene lost 5 bases and the J gene lost 1 base, with 12 bases spanning the gap. Germline V CDR1 and CDR2: SNHLY, FYNNEI. The CDR3, as DNA: TGTGCCAGCAGTCGGGACGGAGGGTCCTACGAGCAGTACTTC. Translation gives CASSRDGGSYEQYF.

The rearrangement links TRBV7-2 to TRBJ2-7, with 7 bases that match TRBD1. J lost 2 bases, V lost 5 bases, and 6 bases had no gene match. The CDR3 runs to 14 residues. Germline-derived CDR1 and CDR2 are SGHTA and FQGNSA. In nucleotides, the CDR3 is TGTGCCAGCAGCCCAGACAGGGCCACCTACGAGCAGTACTTC. Translating it yields CASSPDRATYEQYF.

The chain employs TRBV4-3 and TRBJ2-2; 8 positions agree with TRBD2. The length of the CDR3 is 15 residues. CDR1 and CDR2 (germline): LGHNA, YSLEER. With 4 bases clipped from V and 7 bases from J, the junction kept 8 bases outside the gene matches. CDR3: CASSLWGTRVGELFF. CDR3 in DNA: TGCGCCAGCAGCCTATGGGGGACTAGAGTCGGGGAGCTGTTTTTT.

This sequence joins TRBV5-4 and TRBJ1-5; 9 nucleotides agree with TRBD1. With 4 bases clipped from V and 8 bases from J, the junction kept 7 bases outside the gene matches. Germline CDR1 reads SGHNT; CDR2 reads YYREEE (reference sequence). This CDR3 has 14 amino acids. The CDR3 reads CASSRDREVKPQHF. CDR3 DNA sequence: TGTGCCAGCAGCCGGGACAGGGAAGTAAAGCCCCAGCATTTT.

DNA for the CDR3: TGCGCCAGCAGGCCGGCAGGGTCGCCCTACGAGCAGTACTTC. Translating gives CASRPAGSPYEQYF. The chain joins TRBV5-1 to TRBJ2-7, with a possible D match to TRBD1 (5 bases). Germline V CDR1 and CDR2: SGHRS, YFSETQ. This CDR3 spans 14 amino acids. Trimming stripped 5 bases from V and 2 bases from J, with 14 bases between.

J is TRBJ1-2 and V is TRBV5-1; 7 bases agree with TRBD1. The V gene's germline CDR1 is SGHRS and CDR2 YFSETQ. V shed 3 bases and J 0 bases; nucleotides not matched to a gene: 5. The CDR3 extends over 15 amino acids. CDR3 loop: CASSSEGQPNYGYTF. The CDR3 DNA sequence: TGCGCCAGCAGCTCCGAGGGACAGCCTAACTATGGCTACACCTTC.

V gene TRBV13 combines with J gene TRBJ2-2; 7 nucleotides line up with TRBD2. V was pared by 5 bases and J by 7 bases, with 7 bases of the junction left unmatched. The length of the CDR3 is 14 residues. Germline V gene sequence: CDR1 PRHDT, CDR2 FYEKMQ (reference sequence). The CDR3 sequence: CASSGLVPIGELFF. CDR3 DNA sequence: TGTGCCAGCAGCGGACTAGTTCCCATCGGGGAGCTGTTTTTT.

CDR3 protein: CASLGTGLGQPQHF. In DNA form, the CDR3 reads TGTGCCAGCTTAGGGACAGGGTTAGGTCAGCCCCAGCATTTT. The V and J genes are TRBV28 and TRBJ1-5; TRBD1 agrees at 9 bases. The V gene's germline CDR1 is MDHEN and CDR2 SYDVKM. Trimming removed 8 bases from V and 6 bases from J; junction bases left unmatched: 8. The CDR3 covers 14 residues.

This chain links TRBV23-1 with TRBJ2-5; 7 bases line up with TRBD2. TRBV23-1 is flagged as an ORF with uncertain function. V shed 6 bases, J shed 2 bases, and the junction held 6 bases outside the gene matches. The CDR3 covers 14 residues. For the CDR3, the DNA is TGCGCCAGCAGGGCTAGCGGAGAACAAGAGACCCAGTACTTC. Amino acid sequence: CASRASGEQETQYF.

The table lists this clone with a count of one. The rearrangement links TRBV5-8 to TRBJ2-7; D is possibly TRBD1 (6 bases). Between the trimmed V and J ends, which lost 4 bases and 4 bases, there was a span of 12 bases. The germline CDR1 and CDR2 sequences are SGHTS and YDEGEE. There are 13 residues in the CDR3. The DNA of the CDR3 is TGTGCCAGCAGCCCGGGACACCTATACGAGCAGTACTTC. Amino acids: CASSPGHLYEQYF. Combining the CDR3 with reference TRBV5-8 and TRBJ2-7 gives the whole variable domain EAGVTQSPTHLIKTRGQQATLRCSPISGHTSVYWYQQALGLGLQFLLWYDEGEERNRGNFPPRFSGRQFPNYSSELNVNALELEDSALYLCASSPGHLYEQYFGPGTRLTVT.

As for this clone: Compared with germline, one end of the junction differs, possibly owing to a read error. This sequence joins TRBV7-8 and TRBJ2-1; 11 nucleotides agree with TRBD2. Germline V gene lookup returns CDR1 SGHVS and CDR2 FQNEAQ. The CDR3 is 17 residues long. CDR3 sequence: CASGLATSGSVYNEQFF. In DNA form, the CDR3 reads TGTGCCAGCGGCTTAGCAACTAGCGGGAGTGTCTACAATGAGCAGTTCTTC.

This chain joins TRBV4-3 and TRBJ1-2, with D possibly matching TRBD1 (5 bases). The CDR3 is made up of 14 amino acids. Germline CDR1 is LGHNA and CDR2 is YSLEER. Trimming removed 6 bases from V and 3 bases from J, with 14 bases in between. The CDR3 nucleotides read TGCGCCAGCAGTAGGACTTCGGGGGACTATGGCTACACCTTC. Encoded protein: CASSRTSGDYGYTF.

The rearrangement uses TRBV5-6 and TRBJ1-6, with D perhaps matching TRBD1 (5 bases). Germline V gene data show CDR1 as SGHDT and CDR2 as YYEEEE. The CDR3 has 18 amino acids. Trimming stripped 2 bases from V and 7 bases from J, with 22 bases between. In DNA form, the CDR3 reads TGTGCCAGCAGCTTTCGAAGTGGGACTCAGGGTCCAAATTCACCCCTCCACTTT. Protein product: CASSFRSGTQGPNSPLHF.

In this sample, this clone turned up a few times. Different DNA sequences within this sample yield the same CDR3. The V gene is TRBV6-1, the J gene TRBJ2-7, with D possibly being TRBD2 (6 bases). V was clipped by 7 bases and J by 4 bases, with 20 bases between them. The CDR3 totals 15 residues. Per the germline V gene, CDR1 is MNHNS and CDR2 is SASEGT. CDR3 region: CASTQRALLAYEQYF. The CDR3 region has the DNA TGTGCCAGCACCCAAAGGGCCTTACTAGCTTACGAGCAGTACTTC.

The chain uses TRBV27 and TRBJ2-7, with D tentatively TRBD2 (7 bases). Trimming shortened V by 5 bases and J by 0 bases, and 14 bases separated the two germline ends. The CDR3 length is 15 residues. Germline V lookup: CDR1 MNHEY, CDR2 SMNVEV (reference sequence). For the CDR3, the DNA is TGTGCCAGCAGTACCGGGGGCGGGAGCTCCTACGAGCAGTACTTC. Its protein is CASSTGGGSSYEQYF.

The table lists this clone with a count of one. The CDR3 DNA follows: TGCGCCAGCAGCTCCGGGGTGGGAGGGGGCAATGAGCAGTTCTTC. Translated: CASSSGVGGGNEQFF. The V gene is TRBV5-1, the J gene TRBJ2-1; TRBD2 might be the D (7 bases). Germline loops: CDR1 SGHRS, CDR2 YFSETQ. V was clipped by 3 bases and J by 6 bases, with 16 bases between them. This CDR3 contains 15 residues. The complete variable domain, with remaining parts taken from reference TRBV5-1 and TRBJ2-1, reads KAGVTQTPRYLIKTRGQQVTLSCSPISGHRSVSWYQQTPGQGLQFLFEYFSETQRNKGNFPGRFSGRQFSNSRSEMNVSTLELGDSALYLCASSSGVGGGNEQFFGPGTRLTVL.

The genes are TRBV28 and TRBJ1-2, with D unresolved. The CDR3 covers 13 residues. V lost 4 bases, J lost 7 bases, and 13 bases lay in between. In germline, CDR1 is MDHEN, CDR2 SYDVKM. The CDR3 spells CASSWERVGGYTF. The CDR3 DNA sequence: TGTGCCAGCAGTTGGGAGAGGGTTGGTGGCTACACCTTC.

This chain connects TRBV7-9 to TRBJ1-2; 7 nucleotides line up with TRBD1. The CDR3 consists of 15 residues. Unmatched junction bases numbered 8, after V lost 5 bases and J lost 2 bases. CDR1 and CDR2 from the germline V gene are SEHNR and FQNEAQ (reference sequence). CDR3 region: CASSPKGAANYGYTF. As DNA, the CDR3 is TGTGCCAGCAGCCCAAAGGGGGCCGCGAACTATGGCTACACCTTC. The full variable domain, with the rest looked up from reference TRBV7-9 and TRBJ1-2, is DTGVSQNPRHKITKRGQNVTFRCDPISEHNRLYWYRQTLGQGPEFLTYFQNEAQLEKSRLLSDRFSAERPKGSFSTLEIQRTEQGDSAMYLCASSPKGAANYGYTFGSGTRLTVV.

This clone was found a few times. The V gene is TRBV7-9, the J gene TRBJ2-7, with a possible D match to TRBD2 (6 bases). The CDR3 runs 13 residues. V gave up 2 bases and J gave up 2 bases, with 7 bases separating them. Germline assignment: CDR1 SEHNR and CDR2 FQNEAQ (reference sequence). The CDR3, as DNA: TGTGCCAGCAGCTTAACGGGAGCCTACGAGCAGTACTTC. Translation gives CASSLTGAYEQYF.

This chain joins TRBV5-8 and TRBJ2-7, with D possibly TRBD1 on 6 matching bases. Per the germline V gene, CDR1 is SGHTS and CDR2 is YDEGEE. Trimming removed 0 bases at V and 5 bases at J, with 18 bases between. The CDR3 is 16 amino acids. The CDR3 loop reads CASSLVGQGLLHEQYF. Written as DNA, the CDR3 is TGTGCCAGCAGCTTGGTAGGTCAGGGGCTTCTGCACGAGCAGTACTTC.

The chain joins TRBV28 to TRBJ1-1, with 8 bases aligning to TRBD1. The ends lost 3 bases at V and 6 bases at J; junction bases unmatched: 12. This CDR3 contains 16 residues. Germline V gene data show CDR1 as MDHEN and CDR2 as SYDVKM. DNA of the CDR3: TGTGCCAGCAGTTTTGGAGACAGGGGAATTCGGGCTGAAGCTTTCTTT. Its protein is CASSFGDRGIRAEAFF.

The V and J genes are TRBV2 and TRBJ2-3; D perhaps matches TRBD1 (5 bases). Germline assignment: CDR1 SNHLY and CDR2 FYNNEI. V lost 10 bases and J lost 2, with 19 bases in between. The CDR3 is 15 amino acids. The CDR3 DNA reads as TGTGCCAACGAAGTGACAGATTCGACCACAGATACGCAGTATTTT. It specifies CANEVTDSTTDTQYF.

The chain employs TRBV30 and TRBJ1-2, with a weak D call TRBD1 (6 bases). CDR3 length equals 14 residues. The germline V and J ends were trimmed by 2 bases and 6 bases, with 16 bases remaining between them. CDR1 and CDR2 (germline): GTSNPN, SVGIG (reference sequence). CDR3 DNA: TGTGCCTGGAGTAGGAACAGGGTGAGGAATGGCTACACCTTC. Protein: CAWSRNRVRNGYTF.

The chain employs TRBV4-1 and TRBJ1-3; 7 positions agree with TRBD1. Germline loops: CDR1 MGHRA, CDR2 YSYEKL. V was clipped by 6 bases and J by 2 bases; unmatched bases: 4. This CDR3 is 14 amino acids long. The DNA of the CDR3 is TGCGCCAGCAGACAGACAGGGACTGGAAACACCATATATTTT. Protein: CASRQTGTGNTIYF.

The rearrangement joins TRBV28 to TRBJ2-5; 8 positions match TRBD1. Germline V gene lookup returns CDR1 MDHEN and CDR2 SYDVKM. Trimming removed 4 bases from V and 12 bases from J; junction bases left unmatched: 10. This CDR3 region has 13 residues. CDR3 sequence reads: CASSYGTGGREYF. The DNA for the CDR3 is TGTGCCAGCAGTTACGGGACAGGCGGTAGGGAGTACTTC.

This clone was observed a few times. The chain has TRBV28 and TRBJ1-1; 9 bases are shared with TRBD1. In germline, CDR1 is MDHEN, CDR2 SYDVKM. The CDR3 has 15 residues. With V trimmed by 7 bases and J by 10 bases, 16 bases remained unmatched. The CDR3 loop reads CASIGTGTLNRGAFF. Written as DNA, the CDR3 is TGTGCCAGCATTGGGACAGGGACCCTCAATCGGGGAGCTTTCTTT.